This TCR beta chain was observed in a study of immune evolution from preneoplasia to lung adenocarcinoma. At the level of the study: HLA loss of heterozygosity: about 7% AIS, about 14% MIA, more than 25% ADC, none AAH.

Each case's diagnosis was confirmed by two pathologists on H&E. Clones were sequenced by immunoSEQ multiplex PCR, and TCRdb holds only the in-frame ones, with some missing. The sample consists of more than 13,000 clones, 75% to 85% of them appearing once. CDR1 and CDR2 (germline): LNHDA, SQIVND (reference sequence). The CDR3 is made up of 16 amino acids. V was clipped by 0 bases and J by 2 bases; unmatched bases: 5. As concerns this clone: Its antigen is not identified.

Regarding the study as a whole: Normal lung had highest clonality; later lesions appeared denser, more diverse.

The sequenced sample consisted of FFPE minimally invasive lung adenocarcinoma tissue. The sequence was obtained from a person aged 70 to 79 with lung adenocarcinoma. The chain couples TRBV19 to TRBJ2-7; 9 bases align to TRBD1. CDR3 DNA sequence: TGTGCCAGTAGTATAGAATCAGGGACAGGGCCCTACGAGCAGTACTTC. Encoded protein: CASSIESGTGPYEQYF.